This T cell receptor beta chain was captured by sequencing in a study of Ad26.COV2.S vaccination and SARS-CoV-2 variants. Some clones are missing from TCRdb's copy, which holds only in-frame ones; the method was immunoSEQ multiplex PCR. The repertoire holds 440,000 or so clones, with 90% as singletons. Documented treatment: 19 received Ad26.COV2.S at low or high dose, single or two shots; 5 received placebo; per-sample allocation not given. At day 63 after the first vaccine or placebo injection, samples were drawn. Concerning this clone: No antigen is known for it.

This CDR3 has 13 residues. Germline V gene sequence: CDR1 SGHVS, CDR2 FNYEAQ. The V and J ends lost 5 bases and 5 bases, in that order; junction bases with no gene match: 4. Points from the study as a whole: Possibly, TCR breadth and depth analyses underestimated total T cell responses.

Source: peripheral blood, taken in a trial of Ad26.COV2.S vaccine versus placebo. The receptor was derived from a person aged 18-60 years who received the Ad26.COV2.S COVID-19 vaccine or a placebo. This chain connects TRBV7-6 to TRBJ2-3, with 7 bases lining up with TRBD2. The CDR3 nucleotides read TGTGCCAGCAGCGACGGACTAGGAGATACGCAGTATTTT. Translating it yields CASSDGLGDTQYF.